A single sample gave rise to the 29 T cell receptor beta chains below, sequenced in a study of human T cells and chemical hapten exposure. As for time point: pre-sensitization, week 0. The treatment denotes: therapeutic diphenylcyclopropenone sensitization with weekly scalp DPC. A single record per CDR3 protein comes from TCRdb applying MiXCR to the RACE reads. The sample includes about 180,000 distinct CDR3 sequences, about 31% seen only once; the top ten take just under 3%. The material was whole blood, obtained in connection with sensitization to the hapten diphenylcyclopropenone (DPC). The source is a woman aged 25 to 45 with alopecia areata. Some clones in this sample may be carry-over from other donors' samples.

V is TRBV5-1 and J is TRBJ2-2; no definite D call. The V gene lost 1 base and the J gene lost 0 bases, with 7 bases spanning the gap. The CDR3 length is 15 residues. Germline CDR1 SGHRS, CDR2 YFSETQ. DNA for the CDR3: TGCGCCAGCAGCTTGTCCCCCACGAACACCGGGGAGCTGTTTTTT. It yields the protein CASSLSPTNTGELFF.

The rearrangement uses TRBV20-1 and TRBJ2-1, with D tentatively TRBD2 (5 bases). The CDR3 length is 12 residues. V lost 5 bases and J 9 bases, leaving 14 bases between the germline ends. Germline assignment: CDR1 DFQATT and CDR2 SNEGSKA (reference sequence). CDR3 coding DNA: TGCAGTGCTGGATCTCGGGCGGGTGAGCAGTTCTTC. This encodes CSAGSRAGEQFF.

J is TRBJ1-3 and V is TRBV7-8; D unresolved. Trimming took 3 bases from V and 0 from J, leaving 6 bases between them. The CDR3 is made up of 14 amino acids. CDR1 is SGHVS and CDR2 is FQNEAQ in the germline V gene. Written as DNA, the CDR3 is TGTGCCAGCAGCTTCCTGGCCTCTGGAAACACCATATATTTT. Translating it yields CASSFLASGNTIYF.

The gene calls are TRBV7-3 and TRBJ1-2; 10 bases are shared with TRBD1. The CDR3 extends over 14 amino acids. Germline V CDR1 and CDR2: SGHTA, FQGTGA. V shed 4 bases and J 8 bases; nucleotides not matched to a gene: 7. The CDR3, as DNA: TGTGCCAGCAGCTCCGGACAGGGGGTGGGCGGCTACACCTTC. Its translation: CASSSGQGVGGYTF.

This clonotype has only a few counts. The chain has TRBV30 and TRBJ2-5, with a weak D call TRBD1 (6 bases). CDR3 length: 15 residues. Per germline, CDR1 GTSNPN and CDR2 SVGIG (reference sequence). V was clipped by 2 bases and J by 0 bases, with 13 bases between them. Written as DNA, the CDR3 is TGTGCCTGGAGTAGACAGGAGACGTACCAAGAGACCCAGTACTTC. This sequence encodes CAWSRQETYQETQYF.

The chain joins TRBV27 to TRBJ2-2; a possible D gene is TRBD1 (6 bases). V shed 9 bases and J shed 0 bases, with 11 bases lying between them. Germline loops: CDR1 MNHEY, CDR2 SMNVEV (reference sequence). The length of the CDR3 is 14 residues. Written as DNA, the CDR3 is TGTGCCAGTTCAGGGGCGCCGAACACCGGGGAGCTGTTTTTT. It translates to CASSGAPNTGELFF.

This clonotype was seen ten or more times. At one end, the junction sequence differs from germline, possibly due to a read error. This sequence joins TRBV20-1 and TRBJ1-5; a weak D match, TRBD1 (5 bases). Germline CDR1 DFQATT, CDR2 SNEGSKA (reference sequence). This CDR3 comprises 13 residues. CDR3 protein: CSATQGSDQPQHF. CDR3 in DNA: TGCAGTGCGACGCAGGGTAGCGATCAGCCCCAGCATTTT.

This clonotype was seen more than once but under ten times. The CDR3 DNA reads TGTGCCAGCAGTTTCTCGAGCACAGATACGCAGTATTTT. Translating gives CASSFSSTDTQYF. The chain uses TRBV28 and TRBJ2-3; no clear D. Trimming left V 3 bases short and J 0 bases short, with 4 bases between. Germline assignment: CDR1 MDHEN and CDR2 SYDVKM. There are 13 residues in the CDR3.

This clonotype was recorded a few times. The chain joins TRBV27 to TRBJ1-5, with a weak D call TRBD1 (6 bases). V was clipped by 1 base and J by 3 bases, with 10 bases between them. The CDR3 spans 15 residues. The germline V gene encodes CDR1 MNHEY and CDR2 SMNVEV (reference sequence). CDR3 sequence reads: CASSLWGANNQPQHF. CDR3 in DNA: TGTGCCAGCAGTTTATGGGGGGCCAACAATCAGCCCCAGCATTTT.

This chain links TRBV20-1 with TRBJ2-3, with D uncertain. Germline-derived CDR1 and CDR2 are DFQATT and SNEGSKA (reference sequence). The CDR3 has 15 residues. V shed 0 bases and J shed 7 bases, with 17 bases lying between them. The CDR3 nucleotides are TGCAGTGCTAGAGATCAGCCGATTGCCTCCTATACGCAGTATTTT. Its protein is CSARDQPIASYTQYF.

The rearrangement links TRBV15 to TRBJ1-1; possibly TRBD1 for D (6 bases). Between the trimmed V and J ends, which lost 8 bases and 1 base, there was a span of 14 bases. The CDR3 consists of 14 residues. From germline, CDR1 is LNHNV and CDR2 YYDKDF (reference sequence). In DNA form, the CDR3 reads TGTGCCACCGGAGCAAAAGGGGGGAACACTGAAGCTTTCTTT. It yields the protein CATGAKGGNTEAFF. Full variable domain (rest looked up from reference TRBV15 and TRBJ1-1): DAMVIQNPRYQVTQFGKPVTLSCSQTLNHNVMYWYQQKSSQAPKLLFHYYDKDFNNEADTPDNFQSRRPNTSFCFLDIRSPGLGDTAMYLCATGAKGGNTEAFFGQGTRLTVV.

The chain joins TRBV2 to TRBJ1-3, with D maybe TRBD1 (6 bases). The ends were cut back, 5 bases at V and 4 bases at J, with 15 bases in the middle. The CDR3 runs to 15 residues. Per the germline V gene, CDR1 is SNHLY and CDR2 is FYNNEI. The CDR3, as DNA: TGTGCCAGCAGTATATTCAGGGGATCCGGAAACACCATATATTTT. Its protein is CASSIFRGSGNTIYF.

V gene TRBV6-5 combines with J gene TRBJ1-5, with a tentative D call TRBD1 (6 bases). This CDR3 contains 15 residues. Germline CDR1 MNHEY, CDR2 SVGAGI. V lost 7 bases, J lost 4 bases, and 17 bases lay in between. The CDR3 bases are TGTGCCAGCAAAGAAGTAGGGACAACGAATCAGCCCCAGCATTTT. Translation: CASKEVGTTNQPQHF.

This rearrangement joins TRBV25-1 to TRBJ2-5, with D possibly being TRBD2 (7 bases). V lost 10 bases and J lost 7, with 13 bases in between. CDR3 size: 11 residues. Germline V CDR1 and CDR2: MGHDK, SYGVNS. CDR3 sequence reads: CATRGGRTQYF. Written as DNA, the CDR3 is TGTGCCACAAGGGGGGGGCGGACCCAGTACTTC.

V gene TRBV6-1 combines with J gene TRBJ2-3, with a tentative D call TRBD2 (6 bases). The CDR3 runs to 14 residues. CDR1 and CDR2 (germline): MNHNS, SASEGT. V was trimmed by 0 bases and J by 6 bases, leaving 10 bases between them. The CDR3 DNA is TGTGCCAGCAGTGAAGCGCCCGCGGGGGATACGCAGTATTTT. Residues: CASSEAPAGDTQYF.

The chain carries TRBV6-5 and TRBJ2-2; D is possibly TRBD1 (6 bases). Trimming pared 7 bases from V and 4 bases from J, leaving 13 bases between. Per germline, CDR1 MNHEY and CDR2 SVGAGI. This CDR3 contains 14 residues. CDR3 amino acids: CASNRAQSTGELFF. The CDR3 region has the DNA TGTGCCAGCAACAGGGCGCAGTCCACCGGGGAGCTGTTTTTT.

The chain has TRBV7-9 and TRBJ1-2; D remains unclear. The CDR3 has 14 residues. The germline V and J ends were trimmed by 5 bases and 3 bases, with 13 bases remaining between them. Germline-derived CDR1 and CDR2 are SEHNR and FQNEAQ (reference sequence). CDR3 in DNA: TGTGCCAGCAGCCCGAGAGGCGTTCACTATGGCTACACCTTC. Its protein product is CASSPRGVHYGYTF.

This chain joins TRBV20-1 and TRBJ2-7, with TRBD2 matching 13 bases. There are 13 residues in the CDR3. V was clipped by 6 bases and J by 7 bases; unmatched bases: 6. Germline CDR1 is DFQATT and CDR2 is SNEGSKA (reference sequence). CDR3 sequence: CSALTSGRKEQYF. The CDR3 DNA sequence: TGCAGTGCCCTGACTAGCGGGAGGAAGGAGCAGTACTTC.

The rearrangement uses TRBV28 and TRBJ1-5, with D uncertain. V was clipped by 6 bases and J by 1 base, with 7 bases between them. Germline V gives CDR1 MDHEN, CDR2 SYDVKM. This CDR3 contains 13 residues. The chain's CDR3 is CASRANSNQPQHF. In DNA, the CDR3 is TGTGCCAGCAGAGCTAACAGCAATCAGCCCCAGCATTTT.

The chain is built from TRBV9 and TRBJ2-2, with 10 bases that match TRBD2. Trimming cost V 0 bases and J 7 bases; bases outside gene matches: 9. This CDR3 region has 17 residues. Germline CDR1 SGDLS, CDR2 YYNGEE. The CDR3 sequence is CASSVGNSGGISGELFF. CDR3 DNA sequence: TGTGCCAGCAGCGTAGGGAATAGCGGGGGGATTAGCGGGGAGCTGTTTTTT.

This clonotype was picked up a small number of times. The chain links TRBV28 to TRBJ1-6; D call uncertain. Trimming took 4 bases from V and 7 from J, leaving 11 bases between them. The CDR3 length is 14 residues. CDR1 MDHEN and CDR2 SYDVKM come from the germline V gene. CDR3 residues: CASSSQLGNSPLHF. The CDR3 DNA follows: TGTGCCAGCAGTTCACAGCTCGGGAATTCACCCCTCCACTTT.

This clonotype was counted many times. The chain joins TRBV5-1 to TRBJ2-5; D uncertain. The CDR3 totals 12 residues. Trimming took 2 bases from V and 3 from J, leaving 5 bases between them. Germline loops: CDR1 SGHRS, CDR2 YFSETQ. In DNA form, the CDR3 reads TGCGCCAGCAGCTTAGGTGAAGAGACCCAGTACTTC. It is translated as CASSLGEETQYF.

The rearrangement joins TRBV29-1 to TRBJ1-1, with D possibly matching TRBD1 (6 bases). The CDR3 is made up of 14 amino acids. Germline V CDR1 and CDR2: SQVTM, ANQGSEA. The V gene lost 7 bases and the J gene lost 1 base, with 16 bases spanning the gap. The CDR3 DNA sequence: TGCAGCGCCAGACAGGCCACCCAGAACACTGAAGCTTTCTTT. It specifies CSARQATQNTEAFF.

The V gene is TRBV10-3, the J gene TRBJ2-7; D gene ambiguous. The V end lost 10 bases, the J end lost 0 bases, and 10 bases lay between the germline ends. This CDR3 has 12 residues. CDR1 ENHRY and CDR2 SYGVKD come from the germline V gene. CDR3 coding DNA: TGTGCCACAGGATCTTCCTCCTACGAGCAGTACTTC. Protein product: CATGSSSYEQYF.

A few counts support this clonotype. This sequence joins TRBV25-1 and TRBJ1-2; TRBD1 matches 7 bases. J lost 2 bases, V lost 6 bases, and 6 bases had no gene match. Germline V gene data show CDR1 as MGHDK and CDR2 as SYGVNS. The CDR3 is 14 residues long. CDR3 sequence (DNA): TGTGCCAGCAGCGGCGCGACAGGGAACTATGGCTACACCTTC. Its translation is CASSGATGNYGYTF.

V gene TRBV4-3 combines with J gene TRBJ1-6; perhaps TRBD1 as D (6 bases). CDR1 is LGHNA and CDR2 is YSLEER in the germline V gene. The CDR3 length is 15 residues. V dropped 4 bases and J dropped 7 bases, with 14 bases sitting between them. The CDR3 reads CASSPAQGQNSPLHF. The CDR3 DNA reads TGCGCCAGCAGCCCGGCACAGGGCCAGAATTCACCCCTCCACTTT.

This clonotype was found a few times. The rearrangement links TRBV10-3 to TRBJ2-7, with 12 bases aligning to TRBD1. The V gene end was trimmed by 6 bases and the J gene end by 5 bases; junction bases not matched to a gene: 2. The CDR3 loop spans 13 amino acids. CDR1 and CDR2 from the germline V gene are ENHRY and SYGVKD. Here the CDR3 DNA reads TGTGCCATCAGGGGGACAGGGGGCCACGAGCAGTACTTC. Its translation is CAIRGTGGHEQYF.

This clonotype has at least ten counts. CDR3 sequence (DNA): TGTGCCAGCAGCCCCCTCCGGGGTTCGGCTGAAGCTTTCTTT. Translated: CASSPLRGSAEAFF. The chain joins TRBV6-2 or TRBV6-3 to TRBJ1-1; D is undetermined. V was cut by 6 bases and J by 6 bases, with 17 bases left in between. The CDR3 runs 14 residues. Germline V CDR1 and CDR2: MNHEY, SVGEGT.

The chain carries TRBV4-3 and TRBJ2-7, with D tentatively TRBD1 (5 bases). The CDR3 totals 14 residues. In germline, CDR1 is LGHNA, CDR2 YSLEER. The germline V and J ends were trimmed by 1 base and 3 bases, with 10 bases remaining between them. In DNA form, the CDR3 reads TGCGCCAGCAGCCAAGGGATGCAGGGCTACGAGCAGTACTTC. Residues: CASSQGMQGYEQYF.